This TCR beta chain was sequenced in a study of control samples from healthy donors and cancer patients. The germline gives CDR1 MNHEY, CDR2 SVGAGI. The CDR3 runs to 11 residues. Trimming left V 7 bases short and J 5 bases short, with 6 bases between. The data were produced by immunoSEQ multiplex PCR, yet TCRdb's version contains in-frame clones alone and is incomplete. This sample has about 120,000 clones, with about 90% found just once. The clonotype comes from a man younger than 30 in good health. The rearrangement links TRBV6-5 to TRBJ1-5, with D unclear. The source material was blood. CDR3 nucleotide sequence: TGTGCCAGCAACAACGATCAGCCCCAGCATTTT. It specifies CASNNDQPQHF.